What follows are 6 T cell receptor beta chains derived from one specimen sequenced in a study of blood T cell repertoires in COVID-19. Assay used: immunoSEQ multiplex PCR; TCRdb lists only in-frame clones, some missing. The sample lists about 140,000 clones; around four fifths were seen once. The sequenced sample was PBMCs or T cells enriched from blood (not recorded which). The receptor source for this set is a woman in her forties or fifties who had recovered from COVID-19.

The CDR3 region has the DNA TGTGCCAGCAGCTTTGGCGGGAGGAGGGACTATGGCTACACCTTC. Its translation: CASSFGGRRDYGYTF. The rearrangement uses TRBV5-4 and TRBJ1-2; D unclear. CDR1 and CDR2 from the germline V gene are SGHNT and YYREEE (reference sequence). V dropped 2 bases and J dropped 3 bases, with 14 bases sitting between them. This CDR3 has 15 amino acids.

CDR3 DNA: TGTGCCAGCAGCTCGACACAGGCTGGAAATCAGCCCCAGCATTTT. Protein sequence: CASSSTQAGNQPQHF. The chain has TRBV7-9 and TRBJ1-5; D possibly corresponds to TRBD1 (5 bases). Germline CDR1 is SEHNR and CDR2 is FQNEAQ (reference sequence). The CDR3 totals 15 residues. Deletions cut 4 bases from V and 4 bases from J, with 14 bases between.

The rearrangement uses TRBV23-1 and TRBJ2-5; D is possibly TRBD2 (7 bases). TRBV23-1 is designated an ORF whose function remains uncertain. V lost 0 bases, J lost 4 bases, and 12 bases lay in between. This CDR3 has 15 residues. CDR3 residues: CASSQSPGEGETQYF. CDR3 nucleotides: TGCGCCAGCAGTCAATCCCCAGGGGAGGGAGAGACCCAGTACTTC.

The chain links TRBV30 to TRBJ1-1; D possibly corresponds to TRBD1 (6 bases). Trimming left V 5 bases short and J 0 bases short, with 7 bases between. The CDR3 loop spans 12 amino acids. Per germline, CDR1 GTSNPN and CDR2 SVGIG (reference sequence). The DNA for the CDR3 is TGTGCCTGGGACAGGCTGAACACTGAAGCTTTCTTT. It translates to CAWDRLNTEAFF.

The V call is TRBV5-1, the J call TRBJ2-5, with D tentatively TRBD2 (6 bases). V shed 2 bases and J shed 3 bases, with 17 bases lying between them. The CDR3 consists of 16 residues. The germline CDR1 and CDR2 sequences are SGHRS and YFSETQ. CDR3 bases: TGCGCCAGCAGCTTTCATGTAGGCGGGGAAGAAGAGACCCAGTACTTC. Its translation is CASSFHVGGEEETQYF.

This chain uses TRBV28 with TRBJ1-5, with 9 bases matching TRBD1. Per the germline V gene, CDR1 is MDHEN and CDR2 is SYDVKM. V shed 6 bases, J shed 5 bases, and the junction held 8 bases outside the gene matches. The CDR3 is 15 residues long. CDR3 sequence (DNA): TGTGCCAGCAGGTTGGGACAGGGATTGCATCAGCCCCAGCATTTT. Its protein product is CASRLGQGLHQPQHF. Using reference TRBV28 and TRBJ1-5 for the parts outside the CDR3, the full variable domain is DVKVTQSSRYLVKRTGEKVFLECVQDMDHENMFWYRQDPGLGLRLIYFSYDVKMKEKGDIPEGYSVSREKKERFSLILESASTNQTSMYLCASRLGQGLHQPQHFGDGTRLSIL.